Below are 10 T cell receptor beta chains sequenced from a single sample in a study of blood T cell repertoires in COVID-19. Only in-frame clones appear in the TCRdb table, and some are missing; sequencing was by immunoSEQ multiplex PCR. The data hold more than 250,000 clones, with 70% to 90% observed a single time. The specimen sequenced was PBMCs or T cells enriched from blood (not recorded which). Every receptor here comes from a man aged 30 to 39 who had recovered from COVID-19.

The rearrangement links TRBV9 to TRBJ2-1; 16 bases are shared with TRBD2. The CDR3 is 18 residues long. CDR1 and CDR2 from the germline V gene are SGDLS and YYNGEE. The J segment lost 0 bases and the V segment lost 4 bases, leaving 4 bases of the junction unmatched. This CDR3 is CASSSGLAGGLSYNEQFF. Here the CDR3 DNA reads TGTGCCAGCAGCTCGGGACTAGCGGGGGGGCTCTCCTACAATGAGCAGTTCTTC.

The chain recombines TRBV7-8 with TRBJ1-4; 9 nucleotides match TRBD1. This CDR3 is 19 amino acids long. Germline V gene lookup returns CDR1 SGHVS and CDR2 FQNEAQ. Trimming at V came to 4 bases and at J to 2 bases, leaving 14 bases not matched to a gene. CDR3 nucleotide sequence: TGTGCCAGCAGCTGGCCGGGACAGGGATTGGGGAAGACTAATGAAAAACTGTTTTTT. It specifies CASSWPGQGLGKTNEKLFF.

The rearrangement uses TRBV6-2 or TRBV6-3 and TRBJ2-7, with 7 nucleotides matching TRBD2. CDR3 length: 14 amino acids. V was pared by 0 bases and J by 4 bases, with 3 bases of the junction left unmatched. Germline values: CDR1 MNHEY, CDR2 SVGEGT. The CDR3 sequence: CASSYSSGGYEQYF. The CDR3 region has the DNA TGTGCCAGCAGTTACTCGTCCGGGGGGTACGAGCAGTACTTC.

The chain has TRBV30 and TRBJ2-2, with D tentatively TRBD2 (6 bases). Trimming took off 5 bases at V and 0 bases at J, with 22 bases between the two ends. Germline CDR1 and CDR2: GTSNPN and SVGIG (reference sequence). The CDR3 length is 18 residues. The CDR3 DNA reads TGTGCCTGGGATGACGGATATCGGGACTCGGCGAACACCGGGGAGCTGTTTTTT. Translation: CAWDDGYRDSANTGELFF.

This chain uses TRBV9 with TRBJ1-2, with D hard to call. The length of the CDR3 is 16 residues. Deletions cut 0 bases from V and 5 bases from J, with 17 bases between. Germline V lookup: CDR1 SGDLS, CDR2 YYNGEE. The CDR3 sequence is CASSVDPGPLDYGYTF. Written as DNA, the CDR3 is TGTGCCAGCAGCGTAGACCCAGGCCCATTAGATTATGGCTACACCTTC.

In its sample, this clone was seen a few times. This chain joins TRBV7-9 and TRBJ2-1; 9 bases map to TRBD1. The CDR3 is made up of 15 amino acids. Germline CDR1 is SEHNR and CDR2 is FQNEAQ (reference sequence). With V trimmed by 5 bases and J by 3 bases, 5 bases remained unmatched. DNA for the CDR3: TGTGCCAGCAGCAAACAGGGGGCCGTCTACAATGAGCAGTTCTTC. Encoded protein: CASSKQGAVYNEQFF.

The chain combines TRBV5-6 with TRBJ2-1; D unclear. Trimming cost V 0 bases and J 0 bases, with 10 bases left between them. Per the germline V gene, CDR1 is SGHDT and CDR2 is YYEEEE. CDR3 length: 16 residues. CDR3 loop: CASSLEIQSSYNEQFF. Written as DNA, the CDR3 is TGTGCCAGCAGCTTGGAGATACAGAGCTCCTACAATGAGCAGTTCTTC.

The rearrangement links TRBV10-3 to TRBJ2-5; TRBD2 is a possible D gene (6 bases). V was shortened by 6 bases and J by 5 bases, with 13 bases between the two germline ends. Germline CDR1 is ENHRY and CDR2 is SYGVKD. This CDR3 is 13 amino acids long. CDR3 residues: CAIRGGIVETQYF. CDR3 bases: TGTGCCATCAGGGGGGGTATAGTCGAGACCCAGTACTTC.

The chain has TRBV12-3 or TRBV12-4 and TRBJ2-5; TRBD1 might be the D (5 bases). This CDR3 has 13 amino acids. Deletions cut 8 bases from V and 5 bases from J, with 15 bases between. CDR3 in DNA: TGTGCCAGCCGCAAGATAGGGGTGGAGACCCAGTACTTC. Amino acid sequence: CASRKIGVETQYF.

The chain couples TRBV10-3 to TRBJ1-2; D remains ambiguous. The CDR3 runs to 14 residues. Germline CDR1 and CDR2: ENHRY and SYGVKD. Deletions cut 3 bases from V and 5 bases from J, with 13 bases between. Written as DNA, the CDR3 is TGTGCCATCAGTGATAGCAGTTTGGTTTATGGCTACACCTTC. Residues: CAISDSSLVYGYTF.